These 7 T cell receptor beta chains share one sample of origin, sequenced in a study of blood T cell repertoires in COVID-19. This table comes from immunoSEQ multiplex PCR, and its TCRdb copy is limited to in-frame clones, with some not included. The table has about 300,000 clones, about 81% seen once. Specimen: peripheral blood. The source of these receptors is a human donor with COVID-19, enrolled during active disease. The donor label of this sample is uncertain.

In its sample, this clone was seen a few times. The same CDR3 arises from other DNA sequences in this sample as well. V usage is TRBV6-5 and J usage is TRBJ2-1, with D uncertain. Between the trimmed V and J ends, which lost 6 bases and 5 bases, there was a span of 5 bases. The CDR3 has 11 residues. CDR1 MNHEY and CDR2 SVGAGI come from the germline V gene. CDR3 in DNA: TGTGCCAGCAGCCGGGACAATGAGCAGTTCTTC. Translating it yields CASSRDNEQFF.

The gene calls are TRBV27 and TRBJ2-2, with 12 bases identical to TRBD1. The CDR3 contains 16 residues. V lost 3 bases and J lost 2; bases outside the gene matches: 1. Germline loops: CDR1 MNHEY, CDR2 SMNVEV (reference sequence). The DNA for the CDR3 is TGTGCCAGCAGTTTCGGGACAGGGGGCAACACCGGGGAGCTGTTTTTT. It encodes CASSFGTGGNTGELFF.

This chain links TRBV28 with TRBJ2-6; the match to TRBD1 covers 7 bases. J gave up 2 bases and V 5 bases, and 3 bases lay outside the gene matches. The CDR3 has 15 residues. Looked up from germline, CDR1 is MDHEN and CDR2 is SYDVKM. The CDR3, as DNA: TGTGCCAGCAGTCCTACAGGGGCTGGGGCCAACGTCCTGACTTTC. It yields the protein CASSPTGAGANVLTF.

This chain links TRBV30 with TRBJ2-1; no definite D call. The CDR3 has 14 residues. Germline V CDR1 and CDR2: GTSNPN, SVGIG (reference sequence). V lost 6 bases and J lost 4, with 16 bases in between. This CDR3 is CACTSGNPYNEQFF. Written as DNA, the CDR3 is TGTGCCTGCACCTCAGGAAACCCGTACAATGAGCAGTTCTTC.

The chain joins TRBV28 to TRBJ2-1; no clear D. CDR3 length equals 12 residues. The germline gives CDR1 MDHEN, CDR2 SYDVKM. The ends were cut back, 1 base at V and 8 bases at J, with 6 bases in the middle. The CDR3 here is CASSLSRYEQFF. CDR3 DNA sequence: TGTGCCAGCAGTTTATCCAGATATGAGCAGTTCTTC.

This clone appeared a single time. V is TRBV18 and J is TRBJ1-5; no firm D call. The CDR3 is made up of 14 amino acids. V shed 3 bases and J shed 5 bases, with 11 bases lying between them. Germline CDR1 is KGHSH and CDR2 is LQKENI. CDR3 bases: TGTGCCAGCTCACCCCAATACCAGGATCAGCCCCAGCATTTT. It is translated as CASSPQYQDQPQHF. Together with reference TRBV18 and TRBJ1-5, the CDR3 gives the full variable domain: NAGVMQNPRHLVRRRGQEARLRCSPMKGHSHVYWYRQLPEEGLKFMVYLQKENIIDESGMPKERFSAEFPKEGPSILRIQQVVRGDSAAYFCASSPQYQDQPQHFGDGTRLSIL.

This clone was picked up one time. Since a much larger clone is just one base distant, this may be a read error. The chain is built from TRBV7-9 and TRBJ1-1; D unresolved. Germline V gene sequence: CDR1 SEHNR, CDR2 FQNEAQ (reference sequence). This CDR3 has 13 residues. V lost 1 base and J 2 bases, leaving 5 bases between the germline ends. The CDR3 spells CASSLDSNTEAFF. The CDR3, as DNA: TGTGCCAGCAGCTTAGACAGTAACACTGAAGCTTTCTTT.